The source of this TCR beta chain is a study of CD8+ T cells in alopecia areata. In the study overall: Twice a day, 5 to 10 mg of oral tofacitinib was administered to treated patients. Patients given treatment had severity scored by the percentage of scalp area affected.

Treatment here: oral pan-JAK inhibitor, 5-10 mg twice daily. After isolation, RNA underwent reverse transcription to generate cDNA as the sequencing template. Here immunoSEQ multiplex PCR was the method, and the copy in TCRdb shows in-frame clones only, minus some. The data contain 150,000 to 200,000 clones, roughly 60% of them singletons. The CDR3 is 13 residues long. V lost 0 bases and J lost 5; bases outside the gene matches: 3. Germline V CDR1 and CDR2: GTSNPN, SVGIG (reference sequence). This receptor was obtained from a human donor with alopecia areata. The sample in question was CD4+ T cells sorted from blood, obtained at week 24, from a patient treated with tofacitinib. This chain connects TRBV30 to TRBJ2-5; 7 bases align to TRBD2. CDR3 DNA sequence: TGTGCCTGGAGTGTACCGGGGGGTGAGACCCAGTACTTC. Residues: CAWSVPGGETQYF.